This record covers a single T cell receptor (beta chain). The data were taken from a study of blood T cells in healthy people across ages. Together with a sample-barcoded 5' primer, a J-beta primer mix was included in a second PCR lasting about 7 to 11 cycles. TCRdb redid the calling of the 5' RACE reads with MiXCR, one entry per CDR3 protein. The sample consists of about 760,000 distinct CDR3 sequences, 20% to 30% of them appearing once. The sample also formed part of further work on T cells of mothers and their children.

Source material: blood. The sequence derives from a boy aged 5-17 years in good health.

The CDR3 nucleotides read TGCGCCAGCAGCCATGGGGAGATTGATACGCAGTATTTT. This sequence encodes CASSHGEIDTQYF. The rearrangement uses TRBV4-1 and TRBJ2-3, with a weak D call TRBD2 (5 bases). Germline V gene sequence: CDR1 MGHRA, CDR2 YSYEKL. Between the trimmed V and J ends, which lost 3 bases and 6 bases, there was a span of 10 bases. The CDR3 is 13 residues long.